This TCR beta chain appears in the sequencing data of a study of patients and donors after allogeneic stem cell transplantation. Germline V gene lookup returns CDR1 MGHRA and CDR2 YSYEKL. The CDR3 covers 17 residues. V lost 4 bases to trimming and J lost 2 bases; unmatched junction nucleotides: 9. TCRdb reanalysed the RT-PCR reads using MiXCR and keeps one entry per CDR3 protein. The sample has some 960,000 distinct CDR3 sequences; around 17% are singletons. This clonotype was seen only a few times. This receptor was taken from a human donor who was either an allogeneic HSCT recipient or a stem cell or donor lymphocyte infusion donor (not recorded which). It is not recorded whose cells these are; they may come from a transplant donor. Sequencing was performed on blood, either unsorted or a sorted T cell fraction (not recorded which). This chain joins TRBV4-1 and TRBJ2-5; 11 positions match TRBD1. The CDR3 DNA reads as TGCGCCAGCAGCCCAATGGACAGGGGGCTTGGACAAGAGACCCAGTACTTC. Residues: CASSPMDRGLGQETQYF.